A single sample gave rise to the 17 T cell receptor beta chains below, sequenced in a study of cytomegalovirus exposure and HLA in healthy donors. Both 60 Vbeta primers and 13 Jbeta primers went into the PCR. Only in-frame clones appear in the TCRdb table, and some are missing; sequencing was by immunoSEQ multiplex PCR. The sample has approximately 160,000 clones; around 70% are singletons. Sample: PBMCs. These receptors all stem from a man younger than 35 in good health and CMV-seropositive.

The chain has TRBV28 and TRBJ1-4, with 8 nucleotides matching TRBD1. The germline gives CDR1 MDHEN, CDR2 SYDVKM. This CDR3 contains 14 residues. Trimming took 4 bases from V and 3 from J; bases not matched to a gene: 1. The CDR3 loop reads CASSSTGANEKLFF. The CDR3 DNA sequence: TGTGCCAGCAGTTCGACAGGGGCTAATGAAAAACTGTTTTTT.

This clone was seen a handful of times. The genes are TRBV7-9 and TRBJ1-1; D possibly corresponds to TRBD1 (5 bases). V shed 5 bases and J shed 1 base, with 14 bases lying between them. The germline V gene has CDR1 SEHNR and CDR2 FQNEAQ (reference sequence). This CDR3 has 15 amino acids. The chain's CDR3 is CASSPDLGPNTEAFF. CDR3 sequence (DNA): TGTGCCAGCAGCCCCGACCTGGGGCCGAACACTGAAGCTTTCTTT.

As for this clone: A read error may account for a junction end that differs from germline. The gene calls are TRBV10-3 and TRBJ2-1; D ambiguous. The CDR3 length is 11 residues. CDR1 and CDR2 from the germline V gene are ENHRY and SYGVKD. CDR3 DNA sequence: TGTGCCACCAGTTCCCTCAATGAGCAGTTCTTC. Translating it yields CATSSLNEQFF.

There are a few counts of this clone. This chain connects TRBV21-1 to TRBJ2-1; the DNA was not compared with TRBD1, the D call given in the table. TRBV21-1 is flagged as a pseudogene. There are 15 residues in the CDR3. The CDR3 reads CASSKNPRGYNEQFF. The DNA for the CDR3 is TGTGCCAGCAGCAAAAATCCTAGGGGATACAATGAGCAGTTCTTC.

The V and J genes are TRBV5-4 and TRBJ2-1; 8 bases agree with TRBD1. This CDR3 region has 16 residues. CDR1 and CDR2 from the germline V gene are SGHNT and YYREEE (reference sequence). The junction had 10 bases not matched to a gene; V was cut back by 3 bases and J by 5 bases. The DNA of the CDR3 is TGTGCCAGCAGCTCCGAACAGGGGGTCGCGGACAATGAGCAGTTCTTC. Translation: CASSSEQGVADNEQFF. The full variable domain, in which reference TRBV5-4 and TRBJ2-1 provide the parts outside the CDR3, is ETGVTQSPTHLIKTRGQQVTLRCSSQSGHNTVSWYQQALGQGPQFIFQYYREEENGRGNFPPRFSGLQFPNYSSELNVNALELDDSALYLCASSSEQGVADNEQFFGPGTRLTVL.

The chain carries TRBV10-2 and TRBJ2-3, with 8 bases matching TRBD1. V was pared by 6 bases and J by 4 bases, with 3 bases of the junction left unmatched. Per germline, CDR1 WSHSY and CDR2 SAAADI. The CDR3 spans 13 residues. The CDR3 nucleotides read TGCGCCAGCAGGGACAGGGATCCAGATACGCAGTATTTT. It encodes CASRDRDPDTQYF.

This clone was seen a single time. The rearrangement uses TRBV2 and TRBJ2-2, with 10 nucleotides matching TRBD2. This CDR3 region has 17 residues. J was trimmed by 13 bases and V by 5 bases; bases with no gene match: 19. Germline-derived CDR1 and CDR2 are SNHLY and FYNNEI. CDR3 DNA sequence: TGTGCCAGCAGTATAGCGGGGGGCTCTACTTCGGGCGGTGGGCTGTTTTTT. Protein product: CASSIAGGSTSGGGLFF. The entire variable domain, with the rest obtained from reference TRBV2 and TRBJ2-2, is as follows: EPEVTQTPSHQVTQMGQEVILRCVPISNHLYFYWYRQILGQKVEFLVSFYNNEISEKSEIFDDQFSVERPDGSNFTLKIRSTKLEDSAMYFCASSIAGGSTSGGGLFFGEGSRLTVL.

The chain links TRBV7-2 to TRBJ2-1; weak D call: TRBD2 (6 bases). Trimming cost V 5 bases and J 5 bases, with 19 bases left between them. Germline assignment: CDR1 SGHTA and CDR2 FQGNSA. This CDR3 contains 16 residues. The CDR3 sequence is CASSPKTWTTDNEQFF. In DNA, the CDR3 is TGTGCCAGCAGCCCTAAGACATGGACTACCGACAATGAGCAGTTCTTC. The variable domain in full, completed from reference TRBV7-2 and TRBJ2-1, reads GAGVSQSPSNKVTEKGKDVELRCDPISGHTALYWYRQSLGQGLEFLIYFQGNSAPDKSGLPSDRFSAERTGGSVSTLTIQRTQQEDSAVYLCASSPKTWTTDNEQFFGPGTRLTVL.

The chain uses TRBV15 and TRBJ2-1; possible D gene TRBD1, 5 bases. Germline CDR1 and CDR2: LNHNV and YYDKDF (reference sequence). V lost 1 base, J lost 5 bases, and 15 bases lay in between. The CDR3 loop spans 16 amino acids. CDR3 bases: TGTGCCACCAGCAGAGTGGGAAACAGGCGAAACAATGAGCAGTTCTTC. Amino acid sequence: CATSRVGNRRNNEQFF.

V usage is TRBV19 and J usage is TRBJ2-1; 8 bases align to TRBD2. The CDR3 is 15 amino acids. V lost 7 bases, J lost 6 bases, and 11 bases stayed unmatched. CDR1 LNHDA and CDR2 SQIVND come from the germline V gene (reference sequence). This CDR3 reads CASNPGLGKGNEQFF. Here the CDR3 DNA reads TGTGCCAGTAACCCGGGACTAGGAAAGGGCAATGAGCAGTTCTTC. The entire variable domain, with the rest obtained from reference TRBV19 and TRBJ2-1, is as follows: DGGITQSPKYLFRKEGQNVTLSCEQNLNHDAMYWYRQDPGQGLRLIYYSQIVNDFQKGDIAEGYSVSREKKESFPLTVTSAQKNPTAFYLCASNPGLGKGNEQFFGPGTRLTVL.

This chain connects TRBV6-1 to TRBJ1-2, with D possibly TRBD1 on 5 matching bases. From germline, CDR1 is MNHNS and CDR2 SASEGT. V was trimmed by 11 bases and J by 5 bases, leaving 15 bases between them. This CDR3 has 12 residues. Here the CDR3 reads CAGEGQGYGYTF. DNA for the CDR3: TGTGCCGGGGAGGGGCAGGGTTATGGCTACACCTTC.

There are a few counts of this clone. CDR3 sequence (DNA): TGTGCCAGCAGGATCCGGACGGGGTCCTACAATGAGCAGTTCTTC. Translating gives CASRIRTGSYNEQFF. This rearrangement joins TRBV6-5 to TRBJ2-1; tentative D call: TRBD2 (5 bases). The germline CDR1 and CDR2 sequences are MNHEY and SVGAGI. Trimming removed 6 bases at V and 1 base at J, with 13 bases between. This CDR3 comprises 15 residues.

This sequence joins TRBV5-1 and TRBJ1-2; perhaps TRBD1 as D (5 bases). V was pared by 6 bases and J by 6 bases, with 12 bases between. The CDR3 runs to 12 residues. CDR1 SGHRS and CDR2 YFSETQ come from the germline V gene. The CDR3 DNA follows: TGCGCCAGCACCTCAGGGTTGGATGGCTACACCTTC. Encoded protein: CASTSGLDGYTF.

This chain connects TRBV15 to TRBJ1-2, with a weak D call TRBD1 (5 bases). This CDR3 is built from 14 residues. Trimming took off 2 bases at V and 3 bases at J, with 10 bases between the two ends. Germline CDR1 reads LNHNV; CDR2 reads YYDKDF (reference sequence). This CDR3 reads CATSRPGSHYGYTF. CDR3 DNA: TGTGCCACCAGCAGACCAGGGTCCCACTATGGCTACACCTTC. The complete variable domain, with remaining parts taken from reference TRBV15 and TRBJ1-2, reads DAMVIQNPRYQVTQFGKPVTLSCSQTLNHNVMYWYQQKSSQAPKLLFHYYDKDFNNEADTPDNFQSRRPNTSFCFLDIRSPGLGDTAMYLCATSRPGSHYGYTFGSGTRLTVV.

The chain is built from TRBV13 and TRBJ1-2; TRBD1 might be the D (6 bases). CDR3 length: 15 amino acids. Germline V gene lookup returns CDR1 PRHDT and CDR2 FYEKMQ (reference sequence). V lost 5 bases to trimming and J lost 1 base, with 14 bases between them. DNA for the CDR3: TGTGCCAGCAGCGACGTACAAGGGGGTAACTATGGCTACACCTTC. It codes for CASSDVQGGNYGYTF.

The chain uses TRBV10-3 and TRBJ2-3; 7 positions agree with TRBD1. The trim removed 3 bases at V and 2 bases at J, leaving 2 bases unmatched. CDR3 length: 14 residues. Germline-derived CDR1 and CDR2 are ENHRY and SYGVKD. DNA of the CDR3: TGTGCCATCAGTGACGGACAGGACACAGATACGCAGTATTTT. Its protein is CAISDGQDTDTQYF.

V is TRBV9 and J is TRBJ2-2; 12 positions match TRBD1. CDR3 size: 18 residues. V was pared by 4 bases and J by 5 bases, with 12 bases of the junction left unmatched. Germline V gene lookup returns CDR1 SGDLS and CDR2 YYNGEE. The CDR3 here is CASSLSRDRGPGTGELFF. CDR3 nucleotide sequence: TGTGCCAGCAGCCTGTCCCGGGACAGGGGGCCGGGGACCGGGGAGCTGTTTTTT.